What follows are 18 T cell receptor beta chains derived from one specimen sequenced in a study of siplizumab effects on memory and regulatory T cells (dated by TCRdb to between 2019 and 2020). The library was made by the immunoSEQ multiplex PCR assay. TCRdb's version of the immuneACCESS table is confined to in-frame rearrangements and falls short of the full clone set. An unresolved V gene accounts for under half of the shortfall where checked; the remainder is of unknown origin. Counted in this sample were 70,000 to 90,000 clones; over 80% of them appeared once. The top ten clones comprise 15% of the sample. The sequenced material came from CD4+ T cells sorted from blood. These receptors were taken from a human donor in good health.

This rearrangement joins TRBV10-3 to TRBJ2-3; the D gene is possibly TRBD1 (6 bases). The germline V gene has CDR1 ENHRY and CDR2 SYGVKD. V gave up 9 bases and J gave up 1 base, with 8 bases separating them. The CDR3 runs 12 residues. CDR3 DNA sequence: TGTGCCATTAGACAGGGCACAGATACGCAGTATTTT. It codes for CAIRQGTDTQYF.

This clone was seen just once. The V gene is TRBV4-1, the J gene TRBJ2-3, with D hard to call. Trimming removed 2 bases from V and 3 bases from J, with 9 bases in between. CDR1 and CDR2 (germline): MGHRA, YSYEKL. This CDR3 has 14 amino acids. CDR3 DNA sequence: TGCGCCAGCAGCCAACTCCGCACGACAGATACGCAGTATTTT. As protein: CASSQLRTTDTQYF.

The chain recombines TRBV5-1 with TRBJ2-7; 9 nucleotides line up with TRBD1. Trimming took 3 bases from V and 3 from J; bases not matched to a gene: 10. The CDR3 length is 16 residues. Germline CDR1 reads SGHRS; CDR2 reads YFSETQ. CDR3 amino acids: CASSYAPGTGNYEQYF. DNA of the CDR3: TGCGCCAGCAGCTACGCACCCGGGACAGGGAACTACGAGCAGTACTTC.

Here the CDR3 reads CASSSHEGNCFF. CDR3 nucleotide sequence: TGTGCCAGTAGTTCTCACGAAGGAAACTGCTTTTTT. This chain joins TRBV19 and TRBJ1-4; D gene unclear. V lost 5 bases and J lost 17, with 18 bases in between. The CDR3 totals 12 residues. CDR1 and CDR2 from the germline V gene are LNHDA and SQIVND (reference sequence).

This clone was observed a handful of times. The chain carries TRBV2 and TRBJ1-1, with unresolved D. The CDR3 spans 13 residues. Germline assignment: CDR1 SNHLY and CDR2 FYNNEI. V shed 7 bases and J shed 5 bases, with 14 bases lying between them. In DNA, the CDR3 is TGTGCCAGCACGACTGAATATTTAACTGAAGCTTTCTTT. It is translated as CASTTEYLTEAFF.

The rearrangement uses TRBV30 and TRBJ2-5; D may be TRBD2 (6 bases). This CDR3 has 16 amino acids. V lost 5 bases and J lost 4, with 23 bases in between. In germline, CDR1 is GTSNPN, CDR2 SVGIG (reference sequence). CDR3 coding DNA: TGTGCCTGGGGCGTGGTACGGGAGAATGGCGGAGAGACCCAGTACTTC. This gives the protein CAWGVVRENGGETQYF. The whole variable domain, filled in from reference TRBV30 and TRBJ2-5, reads SQTIHQWPATLVQPVGSPLSLECTVEGTSNPNLYWYRQAAGRGLQLLFYSVGIGQISSEVPQNLSASRPQDRQFILSSKKLLLSDSGFYLCAWGVVRENGGETQYFGPGTRLLVL.

This chain connects TRBV6-4 to TRBJ2-2; 8 bases map to TRBD1. J lost 6 bases, V lost 4 bases, and 7 bases had no gene match. CDR1 is MRHNA and CDR2 is SNTAGT in the germline V gene. The CDR3 has 15 amino acids. The CDR3 region is CASSAGTGPPGELFF. The CDR3 DNA sequence: TGTGCCAGCAGTGCCGGGACAGGTCCCCCCGGGGAGCTGTTTTTT.

The chain has TRBV6-6 and TRBJ1-2, with D unclear. Germline V gives CDR1 MNHNY, CDR2 SVGAGI (reference sequence). This CDR3 contains 13 residues. V gave up 4 bases and J gave up 4 bases, with 10 bases separating them. CDR3 sequence: CASSSRTLYGYTF. The CDR3 DNA follows: TGTGCCAGCAGTTCCCGGACCCTCTATGGCTACACCTTC.

This clone was recorded a few times. Here the CDR3 reads CASSYSRGPYNEQFF. In DNA, the CDR3 is TGTGCCAGCAGCTACTCCAGGGGGCCGTACAATGAGCAGTTCTTC. This chain connects TRBV7-3 to TRBJ2-1, with 8 positions matching TRBD1. From germline, CDR1 is SGHTA and CDR2 FQGTGA. V gave up 4 bases and J gave up 4 bases; unmatched junction bases: 6. The CDR3 has 15 residues.

The chain couples TRBV10-3 to TRBJ2-7, with 9 bases aligning to TRBD2. Trimming at V came to 4 bases and at J to 0 bases, leaving 4 bases not matched to a gene. In germline, CDR1 is ENHRY, CDR2 SYGVKD. This CDR3 is 15 amino acids long. The CDR3 DNA reads as TGTGCCATCAGTGGGACTAGCGTGAGCTCCTACGAGCAGTACTTC. This codes for CAISGTSVSSYEQYF.

This clone came up once. This chain uses TRBV2 with TRBJ1-3; tentatively, D is TRBD1 (6 bases). V was trimmed by 6 bases and J by 7 bases, leaving 16 bases between them. The CDR3 spans 14 residues. CDR1 and CDR2 from the germline V gene are SNHLY and FYNNEI. The CDR3 sequence: CASSTGDIPNTIYF. The CDR3 nucleotides read TGTGCCAGCAGCACCGGGGACATCCCGAACACCATATATTTT.

The gene calls are TRBV6-5 and TRBJ2-2; 11 bases align to TRBD2. CDR3 length: 16 amino acids. The germline V gene encodes CDR1 MNHEY and CDR2 SVGAGI. Trimming took 2 bases from V and 4 from J; bases not matched to a gene: 3. CDR3 protein: CASSYEGLAATGELFF. As DNA, the CDR3 is TGTGCCAGCAGTTACGAGGGACTAGCGGCCACCGGGGAGCTGTTTTTT.

The CDR3 loop is CASSRDPRTGLGVEQFF. In DNA form, the CDR3 reads TGCGCCAGCAGCCGCGATCCCCGGACAGGGTTGGGAGTTGAGCAGTTCTTC. This chain connects TRBV4-1 to TRBJ2-1; TRBD1 aligns across 8 bases. Trimming at V came to 4 bases and at J to 9 bases, leaving 17 bases not matched to a gene. The germline V gene has CDR1 MGHRA and CDR2 YSYEKL. The CDR3 runs to 17 residues.

The chain combines TRBV29-1 with TRBJ1-1; 7 bases match TRBD1. Looked up from germline, CDR1 is SQVTM and CDR2 is ANQGSEA. The V segment lost 5 bases and the J segment 5 bases; nucleotides outside the gene matches: 8. The CDR3 sequence is 13 residues long. The CDR3 DNA follows: TGCAGCGTTCATGACAGGGATGGGACTGAAGCTTTCTTT. This sequence encodes CSVHDRDGTEAFF.

The V gene is TRBV12-5, the J gene TRBJ2-7; D perhaps matches TRBD2 (6 bases). In germline, CDR1 is LGHNT, CDR2 FRNRAP. The CDR3 contains 14 residues. V was clipped by 6 bases and J by 2 bases, with 14 bases between them. The CDR3 nucleotides read TGTGCTAGTGGGCCCCGGGAGTCTACCTACGAGCAGTACTTC. This codes for CASGPRESTYEQYF.

The J gene is TRBJ2-5, the V gene TRBV7-6, with D possibly being TRBD1 or TRBD2 (6 bases each). Trimming removed 5 bases at V and 5 bases at J, with 18 bases between. Germline CDR1 is SGHVS and CDR2 is FNYEAQ. This CDR3 comprises 15 residues. The chain's CDR3 is CASSPRTRGGETQYF. The CDR3 DNA is TGTGCCAGCAGCCCCCGGACCAGGGGAGGCGAGACCCAGTACTTC.

This chain uses TRBV18 with TRBJ2-1; 11 bases map to TRBD2. This CDR3 comprises 17 residues. Trimming took 1 base from V and 2 from J; bases not matched to a gene: 4. Germline V gives CDR1 KGHSH, CDR2 LQKENI. CDR3 sequence reads: CASSPLAGGRAYNEQFF. In DNA, the CDR3 is TGTGCCAGCTCACCACTAGCGGGAGGGAGGGCCTACAATGAGCAGTTCTTC.

CDR3 amino acids: CATSRVPGPSSGANVLTF. CDR3 bases: TGTGCCACCAGCAGAGTGCCAGGGCCGAGCTCTGGGGCCAACGTCCTGACTTTC. The chain joins TRBV15 to TRBJ2-6; TRBD1 is a possible D gene (5 bases). Per the germline V gene, CDR1 is LNHNV and CDR2 is YYDKDF (reference sequence). Trimming removed 1 base at V and 0 bases at J, with 13 bases between. This CDR3 spans 18 amino acids. The full variable domain, in which reference TRBV15 and TRBJ2-6 provide the parts outside the CDR3, is DAMVIQNPRYQVTQFGKPVTLSCSQTLNHNVMYWYQQKSSQAPKLLFHYYDKDFNNEADTPDNFQSRRPNTSFCFLDIRSPGLGDTAMYLCATSRVPGPSSGANVLTFGAGSRLTVL.